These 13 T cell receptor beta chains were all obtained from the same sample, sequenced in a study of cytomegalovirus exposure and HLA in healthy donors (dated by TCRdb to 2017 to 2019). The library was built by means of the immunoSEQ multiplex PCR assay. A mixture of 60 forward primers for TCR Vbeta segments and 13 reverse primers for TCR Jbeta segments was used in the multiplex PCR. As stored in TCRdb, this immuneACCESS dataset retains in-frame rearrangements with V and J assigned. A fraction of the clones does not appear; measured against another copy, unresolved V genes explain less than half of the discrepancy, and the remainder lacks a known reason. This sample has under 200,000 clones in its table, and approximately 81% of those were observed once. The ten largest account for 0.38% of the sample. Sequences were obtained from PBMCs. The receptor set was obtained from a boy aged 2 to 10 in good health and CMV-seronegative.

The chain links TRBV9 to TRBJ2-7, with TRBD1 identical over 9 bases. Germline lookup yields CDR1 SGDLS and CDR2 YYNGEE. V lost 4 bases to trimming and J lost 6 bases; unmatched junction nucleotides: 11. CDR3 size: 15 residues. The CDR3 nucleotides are TGTGCCAGCAGCACCCGTCCGGGACAGGGTGGCGAGCAGTACTTC. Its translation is CASSTRPGQGGEQYF. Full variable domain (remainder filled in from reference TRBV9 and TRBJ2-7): DSGVTQTPKHLITATGQRVTLRCSPRSGDLSVYWYQQSLDQGLQFLIQYYNGEERAKGNILERFSAQQFPDLHSELNLSSLELGDSALYFCASSTRPGQGGEQYFGPGTRLTVT.

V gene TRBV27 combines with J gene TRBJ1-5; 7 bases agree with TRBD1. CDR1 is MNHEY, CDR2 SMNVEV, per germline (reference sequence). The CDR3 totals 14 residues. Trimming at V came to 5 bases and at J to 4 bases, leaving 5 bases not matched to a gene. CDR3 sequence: CASSPGQRNQPQHF. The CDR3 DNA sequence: TGTGCCAGCAGTCCGGGACAGAGGAATCAGCCCCAGCATTTT.

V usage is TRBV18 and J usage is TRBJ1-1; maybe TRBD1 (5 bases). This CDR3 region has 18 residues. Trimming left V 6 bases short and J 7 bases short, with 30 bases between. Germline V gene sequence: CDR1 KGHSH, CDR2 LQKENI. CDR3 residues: CASSLIRTPPQHSIEAFF. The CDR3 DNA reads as TGTGCCAGCTCCCTGATTAGGACACCTCCCCAACATAGTATTGAAGCTTTCTTT.

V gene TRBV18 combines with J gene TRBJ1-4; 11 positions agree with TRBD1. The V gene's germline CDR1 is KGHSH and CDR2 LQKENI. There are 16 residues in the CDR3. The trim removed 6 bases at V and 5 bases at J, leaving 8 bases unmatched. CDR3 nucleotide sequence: TGTGCCAGCTCTTGGACAGGGGGCCTTAACAATGAAAAACTGTTTTTT. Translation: CASSWTGGLNNEKLFF. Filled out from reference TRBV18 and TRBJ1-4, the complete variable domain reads NAGVMQNPRHLVRRRGQEARLRCSPMKGHSHVYWYRQLPEEGLKFMVYLQKENIIDESGMPKERFSAEFPKEGPSILRIQQVVRGDSAAYFCASSWTGGLNNEKLFFGSGTQLSVL.

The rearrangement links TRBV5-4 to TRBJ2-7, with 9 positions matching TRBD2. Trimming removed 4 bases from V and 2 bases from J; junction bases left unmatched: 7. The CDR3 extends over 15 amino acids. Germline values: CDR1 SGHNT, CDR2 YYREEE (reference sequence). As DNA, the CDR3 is TGTGCCAGCAGCCCTGGTGGGACTAGCACCTACGAGCAGTACTTC. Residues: CASSPGGTSTYEQYF. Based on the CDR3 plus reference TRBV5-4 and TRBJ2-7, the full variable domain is ETGVTQSPTHLIKTRGQQVTLRCSSQSGHNTVSWYQQALGQGPQFIFQYYREEENGRGNFPPRFSGLQFPNYSSELNVNALELDDSALYLCASSPGGTSTYEQYFGPGTRLTVT.

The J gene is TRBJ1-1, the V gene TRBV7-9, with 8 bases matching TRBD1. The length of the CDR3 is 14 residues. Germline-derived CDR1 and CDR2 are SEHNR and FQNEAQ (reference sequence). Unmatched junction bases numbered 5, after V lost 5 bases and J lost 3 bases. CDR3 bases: TGTGCCAGCAGCATCGGGACAGGAGACACTGAAGCTTTCTTT. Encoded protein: CASSIGTGDTEAFF.

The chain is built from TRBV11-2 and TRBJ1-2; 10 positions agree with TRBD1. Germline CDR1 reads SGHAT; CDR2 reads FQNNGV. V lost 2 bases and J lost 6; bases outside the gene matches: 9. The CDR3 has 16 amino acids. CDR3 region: CASSLTPDRGIDGYTF. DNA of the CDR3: TGTGCCAGCAGCTTAACCCCGGACAGGGGGATAGATGGCTACACCTTC.

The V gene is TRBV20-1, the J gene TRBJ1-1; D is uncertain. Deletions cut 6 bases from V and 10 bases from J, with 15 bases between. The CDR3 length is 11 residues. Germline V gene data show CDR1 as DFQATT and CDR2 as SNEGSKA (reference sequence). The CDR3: CSARAIMGAFF. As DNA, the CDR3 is TGCAGTGCGCGGGCGATAATGGGAGCTTTCTTT.

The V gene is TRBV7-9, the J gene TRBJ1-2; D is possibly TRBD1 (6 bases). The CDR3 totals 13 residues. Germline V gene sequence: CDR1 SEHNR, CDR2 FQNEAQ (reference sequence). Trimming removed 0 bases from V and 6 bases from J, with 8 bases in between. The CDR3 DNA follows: TGTGCCAGCAGCTTAGCGGGGGCGGATGGCTACACCTTC. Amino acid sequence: CASSLAGADGYTF. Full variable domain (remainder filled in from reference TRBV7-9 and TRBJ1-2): DTGVSQNPRHKITKRGQNVTFRCDPISEHNRLYWYRQTLGQGPEFLTYFQNEAQLEKSRLLSDRFSAERPKGSFSTLEIQRTEQGDSAMYLCASSLAGADGYTFGSGTRLTVV.

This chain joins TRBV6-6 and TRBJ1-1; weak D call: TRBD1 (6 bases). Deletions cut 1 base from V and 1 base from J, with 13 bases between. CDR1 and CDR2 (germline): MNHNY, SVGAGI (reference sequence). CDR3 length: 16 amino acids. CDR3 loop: CASSYLWDMENTEAFF. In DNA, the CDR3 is TGTGCCAGCAGTTACTTATGGGACATGGAGAACACTGAAGCTTTCTTT.

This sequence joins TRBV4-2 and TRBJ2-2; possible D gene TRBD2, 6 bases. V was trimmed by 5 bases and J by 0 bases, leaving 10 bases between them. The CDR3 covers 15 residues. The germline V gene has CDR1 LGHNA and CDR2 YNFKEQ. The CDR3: CASSSRTTNTGELFF. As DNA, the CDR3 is TGTGCCAGCAGCTCGCGGACTACGAACACCGGGGAGCTGTTTTTT.

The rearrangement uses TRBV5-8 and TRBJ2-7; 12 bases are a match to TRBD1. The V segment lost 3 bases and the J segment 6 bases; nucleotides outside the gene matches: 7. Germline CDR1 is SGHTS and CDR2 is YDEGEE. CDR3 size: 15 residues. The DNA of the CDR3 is TGTGCCAGCAGCTCCCCTTGGGACAGGGGGCGCGAGCAGTACTTC. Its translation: CASSSPWDRGREQYF.

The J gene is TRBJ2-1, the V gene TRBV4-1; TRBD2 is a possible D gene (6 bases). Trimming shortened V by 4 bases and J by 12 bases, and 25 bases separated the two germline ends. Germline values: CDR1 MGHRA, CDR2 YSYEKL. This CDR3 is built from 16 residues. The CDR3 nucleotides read TGCGCCAGCAGCCTCTCGGGGGACCTGCTACGGGTAGGGCAGTTCTTC. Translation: CASSLSGDLLRVGQFF.